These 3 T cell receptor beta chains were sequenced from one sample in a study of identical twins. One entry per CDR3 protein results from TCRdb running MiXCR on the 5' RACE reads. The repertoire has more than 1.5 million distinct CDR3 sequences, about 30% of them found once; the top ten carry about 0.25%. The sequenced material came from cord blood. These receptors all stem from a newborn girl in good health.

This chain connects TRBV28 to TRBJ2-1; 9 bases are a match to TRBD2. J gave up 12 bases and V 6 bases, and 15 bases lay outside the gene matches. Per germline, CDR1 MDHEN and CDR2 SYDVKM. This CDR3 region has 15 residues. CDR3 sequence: CASSRRLAAPIGQFF. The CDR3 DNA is TGTGCCAGCAGCCGTCGACTAGCGGCCCCCATAGGGCAGTTCTTC.

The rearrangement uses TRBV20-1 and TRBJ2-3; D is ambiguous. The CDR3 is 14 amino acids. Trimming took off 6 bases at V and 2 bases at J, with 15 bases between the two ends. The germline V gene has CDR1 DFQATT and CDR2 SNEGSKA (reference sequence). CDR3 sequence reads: CSAPARGSTDTQYF. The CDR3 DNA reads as TGCAGTGCCCCCGCCCGCGGATCCACAGATACGCAGTATTTT.

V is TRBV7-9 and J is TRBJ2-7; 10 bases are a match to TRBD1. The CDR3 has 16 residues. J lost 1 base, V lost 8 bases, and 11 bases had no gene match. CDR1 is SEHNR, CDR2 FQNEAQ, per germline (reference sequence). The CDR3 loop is CASGGTRDRGSYEQYF. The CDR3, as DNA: TGTGCCAGCGGGGGAACCCGGGACAGGGGTTCCTACGAGCAGTACTTC.